These 22 T cell receptor beta chains were all obtained from the same sample, sequenced in a study of blood T cell repertoires in COVID-19. The assay was immunoSEQ multiplex PCR, and TCRdb's table has in-frame clones only and misses some. The table lists 120,000 to 150,000 clones, around 88% of them singletons. The material sequenced was peripheral blood. The receptor set was obtained from a human donor in a cohort sampled during active COVID-19.

The gene calls are TRBV9 and TRBJ1-3; tentatively, D is TRBD1 (5 bases). Germline V gives CDR1 SGDLS, CDR2 YYNGEE. The CDR3 is made up of 15 amino acids. V was pared by 4 bases and J by 0 bases, with 11 bases between. CDR3 sequence reads: CASSPQGTSGNTIYF. As DNA, the CDR3 is TGTGCCAGCAGCCCTCAGGGAACCTCTGGAAACACCATATATTTT.

The table lists this clone with a count of one. The CDR3 nucleotides read TGTGCCAGCAGCCAATCAACAGGGTCCACCGGGGAGCTGTTTTTT. Amino acid sequence: CASSQSTGSTGELFF. The chain employs TRBV3-1 (or the pseudogene TRBV3-2) and TRBJ2-2; D might be TRBD1 (6 bases). Germline V CDR1 and CDR2: LGHDT, YNNKEL (reference sequence). There are 15 residues in the CDR3. Trimming stripped 2 bases from V and 4 bases from J, with 11 bases between.

This chain links TRBV4-1 with TRBJ2-1; TRBD2 is a possible D gene (6 bases). The germline CDR1 and CDR2 sequences are MGHRA and YSYEKL. CDR3 length: 14 amino acids. Deletions cut 0 bases from V and 8 bases from J, with 11 bases between. The CDR3 DNA is TGCGCCAGCAGCCAAGATCGGGGGTGGGATGAGCAGTTCTTC. Its protein product is CASSQDRGWDEQFF.

The chain uses TRBV2 and TRBJ1-2, with D tentatively TRBD1 (6 bases). In germline, CDR1 is SNHLY, CDR2 FYNNEI. Trimming shortened V by 0 bases and J by 4 bases, and 12 bases separated the two germline ends. The CDR3 spans 15 residues. The CDR3 sequence is CASSEAVSRGYGYTF. CDR3 sequence (DNA): TGTGCCAGCAGTGAAGCAGTTAGCAGGGGCTATGGCTACACCTTC.

J is TRBJ1-5 and V is TRBV5-6; 9 nucleotides agree with TRBD1. There are 15 residues in the CDR3. Germline V CDR1 and CDR2: SGHDT, YYEEEE. Unmatched junction bases numbered 4, after V lost 2 bases and J lost 4 bases. The CDR3: CASSFSTGGNQPQHF. DNA for the CDR3: TGTGCCAGCAGCTTTTCGACAGGGGGGAATCAGCCCCAGCATTTT.

This chain links TRBV20-1 with TRBJ2-7; 14 positions match TRBD2. The CDR3 extends over 13 amino acids. Germline loops: CDR1 DFQATT, CDR2 SNEGSKA (reference sequence). V dropped 3 bases and J dropped 10; count of bases not matched to a gene: 5. This CDR3 reads CSASEGLAGAQYF. CDR3 coding DNA: TGCAGTGCTAGTGAGGGACTAGCGGGGGCCCAGTACTTC.

The V gene is TRBV5-6, the J gene TRBJ2-3; maybe TRBD2 (5 bases). With 7 bases removed from V and 0 bases from J, the gap between germline ends came to 24 bases. The germline CDR1 and CDR2 sequences are SGHDT and YYEEEE. The CDR3 totals 18 residues. As DNA, the CDR3 is TGTGCCAGCGGCACCATTAGAGGAGGTACTAGGAGCACAGATACGCAGTATTTT. Protein: CASGTIRGGTRSTDTQYF. Filled out from reference TRBV5-6 and TRBJ2-3, the complete variable domain reads DAGVTQSPTHLIKTRGQQVTLRCSPKSGHDTVSWYQQALGQGPQFIFQYYEEEERQRGNFPDRFSGHQFPNYSSELNVNALLLGDSALYLCASGTIRGGTRSTDTQYFGPGTRLTVL.

The rearrangement links TRBV29-1 to TRBJ1-2, with D uncertain. The germline gives CDR1 SQVTM, CDR2 ANQGSEA. V dropped 3 bases and J dropped 8 bases, with 16 bases sitting between them. The CDR3 totals 13 residues. The CDR3 nucleotides read TGCAGCGTTGACCCCCGCGGGGTGGGGGGCTACACCTTC. The encoded protein is CSVDPRGVGGYTF.

This sequence joins TRBV9 and TRBJ1-5; D remains ambiguous. Trimming shortened V by 7 bases and J by 4 bases, and 12 bases separated the two germline ends. Germline V gene lookup returns CDR1 SGDLS and CDR2 YYNGEE. There are 13 residues in the CDR3. CDR3 loop: CASLRGYNQPQHF. In DNA form, the CDR3 reads TGTGCCAGCCTGCGGGGATATAATCAGCCCCAGCATTTT.

The rearrangement links TRBV19 to TRBJ2-1; 10 bases fit TRBD1. Losses at the gene ends were 3 bases for V and 8 bases for J; bases not matched to a gene: 7. This CDR3 is 15 amino acids long. Germline lookup yields CDR1 LNHDA and CDR2 SQIVND (reference sequence). CDR3 sequence (DNA): TGTGCCAGTAGTATGACAGGGGGCGCGTGGGATGAGCAGTTCTTC. Its protein is CASSMTGGAWDEQFF.

V gene TRBV6-5 combines with J gene TRBJ1-1; TRBD1 is a possible D gene (6 bases). Germline V gene lookup returns CDR1 MNHEY and CDR2 SVGAGI. Trimming took off 0 bases at V and 8 bases at J, with 10 bases between the two ends. This CDR3 has 13 residues. The chain's CDR3 is CASSYSGGREAFF. CDR3 nucleotide sequence: TGTGCCAGCAGTTACTCTGGGGGCCGGGAAGCTTTCTTT.

The chain uses TRBV7-9 and TRBJ1-2; the match to TRBD1 covers 7 bases. This CDR3 comprises 15 residues. Germline V gives CDR1 SEHNR, CDR2 FQNEAQ (reference sequence). With 1 base clipped from V and 10 bases from J, the junction kept 12 bases outside the gene matches. CDR3 in amino acids: CASSLDPGQGVDYTF. CDR3 sequence (DNA): TGTGCCAGCAGCTTAGATCCGGGCCAGGGGGTAGACTACACCTTC.

This clone appeared a single time. The J gene is TRBJ1-1, the V gene TRBV15; no reliable D call. Trimming stripped 5 bases from V and 3 bases from J, with 16 bases between. This CDR3 has 15 amino acids. Germline CDR1 and CDR2: LNHNV and YYDKDF (reference sequence). The CDR3: CATSPTVRQHTEAFF. CDR3 nucleotides: TGTGCCACCAGCCCCACCGTCAGGCAGCACACTGAAGCTTTCTTT.

The J gene is TRBJ1-2, the V gene TRBV6-4; 11 bases are a match to TRBD1. V shed 2 bases and J 1 base; nucleotides not matched to a gene: 15. The germline gives CDR1 MRHNA, CDR2 SNTAGT. This CDR3 contains 20 residues. The chain's CDR3 is CASSDASTPGQGVINYGYTF. The DNA of the CDR3 is TGTGCCAGCAGTGACGCTTCGACTCCGGGACAGGGGGTCATTAACTATGGCTACACCTTC.

V and J are TRBV6-2 or TRBV6-3 and TRBJ2-7, with unresolved D. Germline CDR1 reads MNHEY; CDR2 reads SVGEGT. With 5 bases removed from V and 3 bases from J, the gap between germline ends came to 8 bases. The CDR3 contains 12 residues. For the CDR3, the DNA is TGTGCCAGCAGTCGCGTTTACTACGAGCAGTACTTC. Translation: CASSRVYYEQYF.

The chain combines TRBV4-1 with TRBJ2-3, with D perhaps matching TRBD1 (5 bases). The length of the CDR3 is 14 residues. Germline CDR1 reads MGHRA; CDR2 reads YSYEKL. The V end was cut by 0 bases, the J end by 6 bases, with 10 bases between. As DNA, the CDR3 is TGCGCCAGCAGCCAAGATCCAGGGAAGGATACGCAGTATTTT. Translated, it gives CASSQDPGKDTQYF.

V usage is TRBV24-1 and J usage is TRBJ2-3, with 12 bases fitting TRBD2. Trimming cost V 4 bases and J 5 bases; bases outside gene matches: 9. The germline CDR1 and CDR2 sequences are KGHDR and SFDVKD. CDR3 length: 17 residues. The CDR3 bases are TGTGCCACCAGTGACCCCCTGACTAGCGGGGGTATAGATACGCAGTATTTT. Protein sequence: CATSDPLTSGGIDTQYF.

V usage is TRBV3-1 (or the pseudogene TRBV3-2) and J usage is TRBJ1-2; TRBD1 agrees at 7 bases. Germline CDR1 LGHDT, CDR2 YNNKEL (reference sequence). CDR3 length equals 14 residues. V lost 0 bases to trimming and J lost 8 bases; unmatched junction nucleotides: 6. CDR3 loop: CASSQDIGGDGYTF. The CDR3 DNA reads TGTGCCAGCAGCCAAGATATAGGGGGCGACGGCTACACCTTC.

This rearrangement joins TRBV5-1 to TRBJ2-5, with D maybe TRBD1 (6 bases). The V gene's germline CDR1 is SGHRS and CDR2 YFSETQ. The CDR3 loop spans 15 amino acids. V dropped 0 bases and J dropped 3 bases, with 12 bases sitting between them. CDR3 protein: CASSLAPDRKETQYF. The CDR3 coding sequence is TGCGCCAGCAGCTTGGCGCCGGACAGAAAAGAGACCCAGTACTTC.

The V and J genes are TRBV9 and TRBJ2-7; possibly TRBD1 for D (5 bases). This CDR3 contains 13 residues. V was cut by 3 bases and J by 1 base, with 8 bases left in between. Per the germline V gene, CDR1 is SGDLS and CDR2 is YYNGEE. CDR3 bases: TGTGCCAGCAGCGGTGACAGATCCTACGAGCAGTACTTC. This sequence encodes CASSGDRSYEQYF.

The chain combines TRBV29-1 with TRBJ2-2; D gene unclear. The CDR3 runs to 12 residues. In germline, CDR1 is SQVTM, CDR2 ANQGSEA. Trimming pared 4 bases from V and 6 bases from J, leaving 9 bases between. CDR3 sequence reads: CSVVVLAGELFF. The CDR3 DNA reads TGCAGCGTTGTAGTCCTCGCCGGGGAGCTGTTTTTT.

The genes are TRBV30 and TRBJ2-7; D is unresolved. The V and J ends lost 2 bases and 3 bases respectively, with 5 bases between them. Germline-derived CDR1 and CDR2 are GTSNPN and SVGIG (reference sequence). The CDR3 loop spans 11 amino acids. Here the CDR3 reads CAWSRSYEQYF. CDR3 coding DNA: TGTGCCTGGAGTCGGAGCTACGAGCAGTACTTC.